The clone carrying this T cell receptor (beta chain) was observed many times. An end of the junction differs from the germline gene, which may be a read error. The healthy controls volunteered at a blood bank in Maryland, USA. TCRdb fed the 5' RACE reads into MiXCR, producing one record per CDR3 protein. Here the sample spans roughly 39,000 distinct CDR3 sequences, almost 7.5% being singletons. This entry comes from a study of neurological immune-mediated disorders. The CDR3 consists of 13 residues. Germline CDR1 is DFQATT and CDR2 is SNEGSKA (reference sequence). The chain joins TRBV20-1 to TRBJ2-4, with TRBD1 matching 9 bases. This TCR was recovered from a man aged 45-65 years in good health. Sequenced material: CD4+ T cells from blood. CDR3: CSASPGTGQIRYF. CDR3 DNA: TGCAGTGCTAGTCCCGGGACAGGGCAAATTCGGTACTTC.